A single sample is the source of the 19 T cell receptor beta chains below, sequenced in a study of T-cell reconstitution after alpha-beta-depleted transplantation in children. Unique molecular identifiers tagged the TCRbeta library. One entry per CDR3 protein, called by TCRdb with MiXCR from the PCR reads. The sample includes roughly 66,000 distinct CDR3 sequences, just under 5% of them seen just once. Specimen: PBMCs, mostly from graft donor cells, collected 180 days after TCRalphabeta/CD19-depleted stem cell transplant. Every receptor here comes from a boy younger than two who had a stem cell transplant for acute myeloid leukemia, so the T cells may come from the graft donor.

This clonotype was counted many times. The chain uses TRBV7-9 and TRBJ2-5, with a tentative D call TRBD1 (5 bases). The CDR3 has 16 residues. Germline V gene sequence: CDR1 SEHNR, CDR2 FQNEAQ (reference sequence). Deletions cut 5 bases from V and 5 bases from J, with 21 bases between. CDR3 sequence reads: CASSPLVRDSVETQYF. The CDR3 DNA is TGTGCCAGCAGCCCGTTGGTCAGGGATTCGGTGGAGACCCAGTACTTC.

This clonotype was recorded at least ten times. V and J are TRBV27 and TRBJ2-2; possible D gene TRBD2, 6 bases. The CDR3 runs 16 residues. V gave up 8 bases and J gave up 5 bases, with 21 bases separating them. In germline, CDR1 is MNHEY, CDR2 SMNVEV (reference sequence). For the CDR3, the DNA is TGTGCCAGCCTAGGGGTTGGGAGGTCGGGAACCGGGGAGCTGTTTTTT. Residues: CASLGVGRSGTGELFF.

V gene TRBV30 combines with J gene TRBJ1-5; TRBD1 might be the D (6 bases). The germline V and J ends were trimmed by 2 bases and 5 bases, with 37 bases remaining between them. Per germline, CDR1 GTSNPN and CDR2 SVGIG (reference sequence). CDR3 length: 22 amino acids. CDR3 DNA sequence: TGTGCCTGGAGTAGGGGTCGCATCCCACGACAGGCCCCTGCCCTCTTCCATCAGCCCCAGCATTTT. Translating it yields CAWSRGRIPRQAPALFHQPQHF.

There are many counts of this clonotype. This chain connects TRBV24-1 to TRBJ2-1; D gene ambiguous. This CDR3 region has 15 residues. The V end lost 4 bases, the J end lost 9 bases, and 18 bases lay between the germline ends. Germline values: CDR1 KGHDR, CDR2 SFDVKD. This CDR3 reads CATSDRARVGFEQFF. In nucleotides, the CDR3 is TGTGCCACCAGTGACCGAGCTAGAGTCGGGTTTGAGCAGTTCTTC.

This clonotype was detected many times. This rearrangement joins TRBV7-9 to TRBJ2-3; D is undetermined. CDR1 SEHNR and CDR2 FQNEAQ come from the germline V gene (reference sequence). The CDR3 is 14 residues long. V was trimmed by 2 bases and J by 2 bases, leaving 8 bases between them. In nucleotides, the CDR3 is TGTGCCAGCAGCTTACCCTCTCTCACAGATACGCAGTATTTT. Residues: CASSLPSLTDTQYF. Together with reference TRBV7-9 and TRBJ2-3, the CDR3 gives the full variable domain: DTGVSQNPRHKITKRGQNVTFRCDPISEHNRLYWYRQTLGQGPEFLTYFQNEAQLEKSRLLSDRFSAERPKGSFSTLEIQRTEQGDSAMYLCASSLPSLTDTQYFGPGTRLTVL.

This clonotype appeared many times. J is TRBJ1-2 and V is TRBV7-9; 8 nucleotides line up with TRBD1. Germline CDR1 and CDR2: SEHNR and FQNEAQ (reference sequence). This CDR3 comprises 14 residues. Trimming cost V 5 bases and J 5 bases; bases outside gene matches: 7. CDR3 coding DNA: TGTGCCAGCAGCGAGCAGGGGGCAGGGTATGGCTACACCTTC. It is translated as CASSEQGAGYGYTF.

This clonotype was observed many times. This chain links TRBV5-6 with TRBJ2-5, with TRBD1 matching 9 bases. This CDR3 has 15 amino acids. CDR1 and CDR2 (germline): SGHDT, YYEEEE. The trim removed 4 bases at V and 4 bases at J, leaving 8 bases unmatched. The CDR3 here is CASSPLTGGGETQYF. CDR3 nucleotides: TGTGCCAGCAGCCCCCTAACAGGGGGCGGAGAGACCCAGTACTTC.

This clonotype was counted ten times or more. V usage is TRBV7-2 and J usage is TRBJ1-6; 11 bases match TRBD1. The germline CDR1 and CDR2 sequences are SGHTA and FQGNSA. This CDR3 is built from 16 residues. Unmatched junction bases numbered 9, after V lost 5 bases and J lost 9 bases. In DNA, the CDR3 is TGTGCCAGCAGCCCGGCCGCCGGGACAGGGGGTTCACCCCTCCACTTT. Translating it yields CASSPAAGTGGSPLHF.

This clonotype was counted ten times or more. The rearrangement links TRBV11-3 to TRBJ1-2; D ambiguous. V dropped 2 bases and J dropped 0 bases, with 19 bases sitting between them. In germline, CDR1 is SGHNT, CDR2 YENEEA. The CDR3 consists of 18 residues. CDR3 protein: CASSLSPVGVGANYGYTF. In nucleotides, the CDR3 is TGTGCCAGCAGCTTATCCCCAGTTGGGGTTGGAGCTAACTATGGCTACACCTTC.

This clonotype was counted many times. This chain joins TRBV28 and TRBJ1-1; tentatively, D is TRBD1 (6 bases). Looked up from germline, CDR1 is MDHEN and CDR2 is SYDVKM. The CDR3 sequence is 14 residues long. The ends were cut back, 6 bases at V and 7 bases at J, with 18 bases in the middle. CDR3 in DNA: TGTGCCAGCAGGGGACTGGGGACAAGTTATGAAGCTTTCTTT. It is translated as CASRGLGTSYEAFF.

This clonotype was counted ten times or more. V is TRBV12-3 or TRBV12-4 and J is TRBJ2-1; D is possibly TRBD1 or TRBD2 (5 bases each). The CDR3 runs to 14 residues. Trimming took 7 bases from V and 7 from J, leaving 17 bases between them. In nucleotides, the CDR3 is TGTGCCAGCACCCCACCGGGACGGGCGAATGAGCAGTTCTTC. It yields the protein CASTPPGRANEQFF.

This clonotype occurred many times. The chain couples TRBV11-2 to TRBJ2-5; 11 bases match TRBD2. Losses at the gene ends were 2 bases for V and 3 bases for J; bases not matched to a gene: 5. The CDR3 has 16 residues. Germline CDR1 reads SGHAT; CDR2 reads FQNNGV. Written as DNA, the CDR3 is TGTGCCAGCAGCTTATTGGGACTAGCGGCTAAAGAGACCCAGTACTTC. Its translation is CASSLLGLAAKETQYF.

This clonotype appeared many times. The rearrangement uses TRBV18 and TRBJ1-1; no clear D gene. The CDR3 runs 15 residues. CDR1 KGHSH and CDR2 LQKENI come from the germline V gene. V was trimmed by 3 bases and J by 0 bases, leaving 11 bases between them. CDR3 in DNA: TGTGCCAGCTCACCTAGAGGGCCCGTGAACACTGAAGCTTTCTTT. Amino acid sequence: CASSPRGPVNTEAFF.

Many counts were recorded for this clonotype. This rearrangement joins TRBV18 to TRBJ2-1, with 7 bases lining up with TRBD2. Germline values: CDR1 KGHSH, CDR2 LQKENI. This CDR3 has 17 amino acids. Trimming cost V 2 bases and J 0 bases; bases outside gene matches: 7. CDR3 nucleotides: TGTGCCAGCTCACCAAGGCTCGTAGCGGGCTCCTACAATGAGCAGTTCTTC. It encodes CASSPRLVAGSYNEQFF.

The table lists this clonotype with many counts. The chain links TRBV29-1 to TRBJ2-5; 9 bases match TRBD1. The CDR3 loop spans 13 amino acids. CDR1 is SQVTM, CDR2 ANQGSEA, per germline. The junction had 4 bases not matched to a gene; V was cut back by 3 bases and J by 5 bases. The CDR3 loop reads CSVDWTGVETQYF. For the CDR3, the DNA is TGCAGCGTTGACTGGACAGGGGTTGAGACCCAGTACTTC.

This clonotype was detected many times. The chain carries TRBV3-1 and TRBJ2-5; D is possibly TRBD1 (6 bases). Germline V gives CDR1 LGHDT, CDR2 YNNKEL (reference sequence). Trimming removed 3 bases at V and 0 bases at J, with 17 bases between. This CDR3 is 17 amino acids long. The CDR3 spells CASSHPRDTWYQETQYF. As DNA, the CDR3 is TGTGCCAGCAGCCACCCCCGGGACACTTGGTACCAAGAGACCCAGTACTTC.

This clonotype has a handful of counts. This chain links TRBV29-1 with TRBJ1-2; 12 bases are a match to TRBD1. Unmatched junction bases numbered 3, after V lost 3 bases and J lost 7 bases. Germline V gene data show CDR1 as SQVTM and CDR2 as ANQGSEA. CDR3 length: 13 amino acids. The DNA of the CDR3 is TGCAGCGTTGAGGGACAGGGGGCGGCTGGCTACACCTTC. This translates into CSVEGQGAAGYTF.

At least ten counts were recorded for this clonotype. This chain links TRBV7-3 with TRBJ1-1; D remains unclear. CDR3 length: 13 residues. Germline V gene data show CDR1 as SGHTA and CDR2 as FQGTGA. Trimming shortened V by 2 bases and J by 7 bases, and 11 bases separated the two germline ends. This chain's CDR3 is CASSLGFGNEAFF. CDR3 DNA: TGTGCCAGCAGCTTAGGGTTCGGGAATGAAGCTTTCTTT.

This clonotype has ten or more counts. The chain links TRBV20-1 to TRBJ2-7; TRBD1 agrees at 10 bases. The CDR3 loop spans 14 amino acids. Germline CDR1 is DFQATT and CDR2 is SNEGSKA (reference sequence). V was clipped by 6 bases and J by 2 bases; unmatched bases: 7. CDR3 sequence reads: CSATAGTGAYEQYV. CDR3 DNA sequence: TGCAGTGCGACCGCCGGGACAGGGGCCTACGAGCAGTACGTC.